These 14 T cell receptor beta chains share one sample of origin, sequenced in a study of blood T cell repertoires in COVID-19. The data were produced by immunoSEQ multiplex PCR, yet TCRdb's version contains in-frame clones alone and is incomplete. The table includes about 30,000 clones, around 85% detected once. Material for sequencing was peripheral blood. The receptors shown here come from a man aged 70-80 years with COVID-19, enrolled during active disease.

This clone was counted between two and nine times. Here the CDR3 DNA reads TGTGCCAGCAGTCTTTTCGGACAGGGTATATTCGGTAACACTGAAGCTTTCTTT. Translation: CASSLFGQGIFGNTEAFF. The V call is TRBV6-2 or TRBV6-3, the J call TRBJ1-1; the match to TRBD1 covers 8 bases. The V and J ends lost 5 bases and 2 bases, in that order; junction bases with no gene match: 16. Germline V gives CDR1 MNHEY, CDR2 SVGEGT. The CDR3 totals 18 residues.

This chain joins TRBV9 and TRBJ1-1; D call uncertain. CDR1 and CDR2 from the germline V gene are SGDLS and YYNGEE. The V end was cut by 0 bases, the J end by 5 bases, with 17 bases between. The CDR3 length is 16 residues. The CDR3 sequence: CASSVGRDGGRTEAFF. The CDR3 coding sequence is TGTGCCAGCAGCGTAGGAAGGGATGGAGGACGGACTGAAGCTTTCTTT.

This sequence joins TRBV28 and TRBJ1-1; perhaps TRBD1 as D (5 bases). This CDR3 has 13 residues. Germline lookup yields CDR1 MDHEN and CDR2 SYDVKM. Trimming pared 7 bases from V and 1 base from J, leaving 10 bases between. The CDR3 DNA follows: TGTGCCAGCACAGGGATCAAGAACACTGAAGCTTTCTTT. Translation gives CASTGIKNTEAFF.

The V gene is TRBV28, the J gene TRBJ1-5; D possibly corresponds to TRBD1 (6 bases). V lost 7 bases and J 6 bases, leaving 19 bases between the germline ends. Per germline, CDR1 MDHEN and CDR2 SYDVKM. The CDR3 length is 15 residues. CDR3 loop: CASNPPTGGLQPQHF. In DNA, the CDR3 is TGTGCCAGCAACCCCCCCACGGGGGGCCTTCAGCCCCAGCATTTT.

This clone was counted only a few times. The CDR3 loop reads CASRHNSGNTIYF. The CDR3 DNA sequence: TGTGCCAGCAGGCACAACTCTGGAAACACCATATATTTT. The rearrangement links TRBV28 to TRBJ1-3; D is uncertain. This CDR3 contains 13 residues. The V end was cut by 6 bases, the J end by 0 bases, with 6 bases between. Germline values: CDR1 MDHEN, CDR2 SYDVKM. The full variable domain, rest sourced from reference TRBV28 and TRBJ1-3, is DVKVTQSSRYLVKRTGEKVFLECVQDMDHENMFWYRQDPGLGLRLIYFSYDVKMKEKGDIPEGYSVSREKKERFSLILESASTNQTSMYLCASRHNSGNTIYFGEGSWLTVV.

This clone was counted between two and nine times. The gene calls are TRBV28 and TRBJ1-5, with D perhaps TRBD1 (6 bases). From germline, CDR1 is MDHEN and CDR2 SYDVKM. The V and J ends lost 3 bases and 2 bases respectively, with 11 bases between them. The CDR3 spans 15 residues. Written as DNA, the CDR3 is TGTGCCAGCAGTTTTAGTTCAGGGGGCAATCAGCCCCAGCATTTT. This translates into CASSFSSGGNQPQHF.

The chain has TRBV6-5 and TRBJ2-1; 11 positions agree with TRBD1. V was pared by 6 bases and J by 3 bases, with 4 bases of the junction left unmatched. This CDR3 is 15 amino acids long. Germline assignment: CDR1 MNHEY and CDR2 SVGAGI. The CDR3 DNA is TGTGCCAGCAGATCCGGGACAGGGGGCTACAATGAGCAGTTCTTC. Translated: CASRSGTGGYNEQFF.

The chain joins TRBV15 to TRBJ2-5, with TRBD1 identical over 9 bases. The CDR3 sequence is 16 residues long. J was trimmed by 4 bases and V by 3 bases; bases with no gene match: 9. Germline CDR1 is LNHNV and CDR2 is YYDKDF (reference sequence). CDR3 nucleotides: TGTGCCACCAGCAGCGTACAGGGGGCGAAGCGAGAGACCCAGTACTTC. This sequence encodes CATSSVQGAKRETQYF.

V usage is TRBV25-1 and J usage is TRBJ1-3, with D perhaps TRBD1 (6 bases). The CDR3 has 15 residues. CDR1 MGHDK and CDR2 SYGVNS come from the germline V gene. V lost 3 bases to trimming and J lost 0 bases, with 9 bases between them. For the CDR3, the DNA is TGTGCCAGCAGTGAGTGGACAGCCTCTGGAAACACCATATATTTT. It encodes CASSEWTASGNTIYF.

The count of this clone is one. V is TRBV2 and J is TRBJ2-5; D might be TRBD1 (6 bases). Germline lookup yields CDR1 SNHLY and CDR2 FYNNEI. This CDR3 comprises 11 residues. Trimming removed 11 bases at V and 4 bases at J, with 11 bases between. The DNA for the CDR3 is TGTGCCGGGGGACAATCAGAGACCCAGTACTTC. Translation: CAGGQSETQYF.

V and J are TRBV6-5 and TRBJ2-2, with D possibly matching TRBD2 (6 bases). The CDR3 sequence is 15 residues long. V was shortened by 8 bases and J by 0 bases, with 13 bases between the two germline ends. Per germline, CDR1 MNHEY and CDR2 SVGAGI. CDR3 sequence (DNA): TGTGCCAGCCGGGACTTCATACCGAACACCGGGGAGCTGTTTTTT. Amino acids: CASRDFIPNTGELFF.

V and J are TRBV18 and TRBJ2-7; 8 nucleotides match TRBD2. Trimming cost V 6 bases and J 4 bases; bases outside gene matches: 8. The CDR3 runs to 14 residues. Per the germline V gene, CDR1 is KGHSH and CDR2 is LQKENI. The CDR3 DNA sequence: TGTGCCAGCTCCGGTGCGGGAGGCGGTTACGAGCAGTACTTC. It codes for CASSGAGGGYEQYF.

This clone is medium-sized. This chain uses TRBV9 with TRBJ1-2, with D possibly matching TRBD1 (5 bases). Germline V CDR1 and CDR2: SGDLS, YYNGEE. The CDR3 contains 12 residues. V lost 0 bases to trimming and J lost 7 bases, with 7 bases between them. CDR3 DNA sequence: TGTGCCAGCAGCGTAGCCGGGGGTGGCTACACCTTC. Encoded protein: CASSVAGGGYTF.

V usage is TRBV6-5 and J usage is TRBJ2-2; possible D gene TRBD2, 6 bases. Trimming took 1 base from V and 2 from J, leaving 8 bases between them. Germline V gene data show CDR1 as MNHEY and CDR2 as SVGAGI. This CDR3 region has 15 residues. For the CDR3, the DNA is TGTGCCAGCAGTTACTTGCGGGAAAACACCGGGGAGCTGTTTTTT. This codes for CASSYLRENTGELFF.